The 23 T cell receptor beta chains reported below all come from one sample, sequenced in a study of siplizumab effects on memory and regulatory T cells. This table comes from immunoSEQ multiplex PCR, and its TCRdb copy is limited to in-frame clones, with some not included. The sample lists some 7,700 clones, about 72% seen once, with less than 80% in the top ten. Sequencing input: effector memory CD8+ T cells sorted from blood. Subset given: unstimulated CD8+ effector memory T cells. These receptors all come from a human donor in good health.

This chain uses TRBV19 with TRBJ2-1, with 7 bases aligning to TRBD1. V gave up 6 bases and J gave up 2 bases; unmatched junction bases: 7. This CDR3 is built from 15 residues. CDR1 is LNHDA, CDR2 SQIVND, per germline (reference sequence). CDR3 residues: CASRREQGTYNEQFF. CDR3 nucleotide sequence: TGTGCCAGTAGGAGGGAACAGGGGACCTACAATGAGCAGTTCTTC.

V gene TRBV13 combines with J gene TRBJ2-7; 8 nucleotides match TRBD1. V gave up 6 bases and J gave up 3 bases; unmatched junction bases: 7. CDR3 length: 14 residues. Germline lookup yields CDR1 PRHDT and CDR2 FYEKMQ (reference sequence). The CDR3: CASSGQGVGYEQYF. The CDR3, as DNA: TGTGCCAGCAGTGGACAGGGAGTAGGCTACGAGCAGTACTTC.

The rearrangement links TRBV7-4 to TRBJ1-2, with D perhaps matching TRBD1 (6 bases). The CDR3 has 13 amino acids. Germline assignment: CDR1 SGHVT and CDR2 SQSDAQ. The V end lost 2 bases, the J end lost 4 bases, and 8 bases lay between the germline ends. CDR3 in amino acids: CASSLTGPYGYTF. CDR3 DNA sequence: TGTGCCAGCAGCTTAACAGGGCCCTATGGCTACACCTTC. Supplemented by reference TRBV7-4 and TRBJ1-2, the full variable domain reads GAGVSQSPRYKVAKRGRDVALRCDSISGHVTLYWYRQTLGQGSEVLTYSQSDAQRDKSGRPSGRFSAERPERSVSTLKIQRTEQGDSAVYLCASSLTGPYGYTFGSGTRLTVV.

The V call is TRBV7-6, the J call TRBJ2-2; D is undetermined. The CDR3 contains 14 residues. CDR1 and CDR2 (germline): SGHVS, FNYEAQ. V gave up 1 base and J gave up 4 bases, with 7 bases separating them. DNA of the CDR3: TGTGCCAGCAGCTTAGAGGTGACCACCGGGGAGCTGTTTTTT. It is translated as CASSLEVTTGELFF.

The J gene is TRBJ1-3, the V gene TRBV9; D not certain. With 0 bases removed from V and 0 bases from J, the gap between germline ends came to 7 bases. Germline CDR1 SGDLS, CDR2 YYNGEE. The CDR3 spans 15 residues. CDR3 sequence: CASSVGSLSGNTIYF. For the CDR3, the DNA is TGTGCCAGCAGCGTAGGCTCCCTCTCTGGAAACACCATATATTTT.

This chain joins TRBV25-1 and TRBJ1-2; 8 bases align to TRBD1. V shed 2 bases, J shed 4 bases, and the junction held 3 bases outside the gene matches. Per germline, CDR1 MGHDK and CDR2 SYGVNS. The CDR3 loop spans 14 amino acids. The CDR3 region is CASSERTGGYGYTF. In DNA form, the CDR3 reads TGTGCCAGCAGTGAAAGAACAGGGGGCTATGGCTACACCTTC.

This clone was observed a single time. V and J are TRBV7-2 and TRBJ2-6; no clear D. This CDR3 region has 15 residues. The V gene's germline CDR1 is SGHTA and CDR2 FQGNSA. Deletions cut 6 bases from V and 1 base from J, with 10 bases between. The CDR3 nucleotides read TGTGCCAGCAGTTCATCCGTTTCTGGGGCCAACGTCCTGACTTTC. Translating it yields CASSSSVSGANVLTF.

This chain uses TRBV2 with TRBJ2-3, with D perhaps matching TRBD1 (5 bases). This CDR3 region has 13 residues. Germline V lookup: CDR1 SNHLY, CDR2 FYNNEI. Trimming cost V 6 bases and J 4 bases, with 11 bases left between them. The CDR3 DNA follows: TGTGCCAGCAGGCGGCAGGGCGCAGATACGCAGTATTTT. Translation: CASRRQGADTQYF.

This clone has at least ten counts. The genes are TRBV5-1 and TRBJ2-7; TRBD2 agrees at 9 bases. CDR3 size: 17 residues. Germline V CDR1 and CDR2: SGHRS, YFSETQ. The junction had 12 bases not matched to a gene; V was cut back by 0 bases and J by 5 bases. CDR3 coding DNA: TGCGCCAGCAGCTTGGAAGGGGGGGGGCTAGCGGGGAACGAGCAGTACTTC. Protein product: CASSLEGGGLAGNEQYF.

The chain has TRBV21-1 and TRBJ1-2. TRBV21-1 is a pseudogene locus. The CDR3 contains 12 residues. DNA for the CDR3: TGTGCCAGCAGCAAAGGCTCCTATGGCTACACCTTC. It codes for CASSKGSYGYTF.

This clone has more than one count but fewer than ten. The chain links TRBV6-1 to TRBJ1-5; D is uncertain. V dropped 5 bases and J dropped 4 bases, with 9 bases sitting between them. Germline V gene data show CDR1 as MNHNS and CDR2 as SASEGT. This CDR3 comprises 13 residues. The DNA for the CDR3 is TGTGCCAGCAGTACGGGTGAGAATCAGCCCCAGCATTTT. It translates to CASSTGENQPQHF.

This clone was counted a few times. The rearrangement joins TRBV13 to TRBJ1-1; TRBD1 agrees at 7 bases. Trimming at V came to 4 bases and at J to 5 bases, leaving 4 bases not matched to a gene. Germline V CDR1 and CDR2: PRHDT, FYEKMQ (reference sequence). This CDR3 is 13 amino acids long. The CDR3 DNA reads TGTGCCAGCAGCTCCCGACAGGGAACTGAAGCTTTCTTT. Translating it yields CASSSRQGTEAFF.

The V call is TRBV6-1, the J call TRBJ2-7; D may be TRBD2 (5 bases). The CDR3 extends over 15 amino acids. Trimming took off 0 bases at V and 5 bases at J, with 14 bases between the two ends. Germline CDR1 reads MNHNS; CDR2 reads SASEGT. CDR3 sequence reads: CASSEAGEPIHEQYF. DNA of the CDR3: TGTGCCAGCAGTGAAGCCGGGGAGCCTATCCACGAGCAGTACTTC.

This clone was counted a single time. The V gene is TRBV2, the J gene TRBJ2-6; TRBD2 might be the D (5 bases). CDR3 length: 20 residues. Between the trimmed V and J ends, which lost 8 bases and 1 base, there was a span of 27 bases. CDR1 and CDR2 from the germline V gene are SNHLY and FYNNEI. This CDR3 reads CASDHLRGVTKRSGANVLTF. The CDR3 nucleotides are TGTGCCAGCGATCACCTCCGCGGCGTGACTAAACGATCTGGGGCCAACGTCCTGACTTTC. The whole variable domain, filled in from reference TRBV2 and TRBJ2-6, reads EPEVTQTPSHQVTQMGQEVILRCVPISNHLYFYWYRQILGQKVEFLVSFYNNEISEKSEIFDDQFSVERPDGSNFTLKIRSTKLEDSAMYFCASDHLRGVTKRSGANVLTFGAGSRLTVL.

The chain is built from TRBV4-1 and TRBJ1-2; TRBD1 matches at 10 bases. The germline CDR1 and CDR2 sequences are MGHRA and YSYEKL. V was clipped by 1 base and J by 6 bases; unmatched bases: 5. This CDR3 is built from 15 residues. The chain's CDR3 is CASSQGTGTGDGYTF. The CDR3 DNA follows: TGCGCCAGCAGCCAAGGAACCGGGACAGGGGATGGCTACACCTTC.

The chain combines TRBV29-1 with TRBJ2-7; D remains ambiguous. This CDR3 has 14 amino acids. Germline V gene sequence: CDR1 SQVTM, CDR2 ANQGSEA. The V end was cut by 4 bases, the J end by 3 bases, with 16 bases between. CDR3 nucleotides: TGCAGCGTTGTTGGGAAGCCGACCAACTACGAGCAGTACTTC. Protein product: CSVVGKPTNYEQYF.

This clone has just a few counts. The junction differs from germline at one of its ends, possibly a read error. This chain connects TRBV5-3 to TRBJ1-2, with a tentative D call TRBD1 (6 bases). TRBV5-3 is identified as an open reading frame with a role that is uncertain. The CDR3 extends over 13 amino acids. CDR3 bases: TGTGCCAGCAGCTTAACAGGGCCCTATGGCTACACCTTC. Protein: CASSLTGPYGYTF.

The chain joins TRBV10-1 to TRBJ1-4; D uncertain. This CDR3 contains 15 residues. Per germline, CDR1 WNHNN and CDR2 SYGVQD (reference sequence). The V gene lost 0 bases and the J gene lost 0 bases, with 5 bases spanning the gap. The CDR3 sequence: CASSESPATNEKLFF. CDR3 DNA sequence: TGCGCCAGCAGTGAGTCGCCAGCAACTAATGAAAAACTGTTTTTT.

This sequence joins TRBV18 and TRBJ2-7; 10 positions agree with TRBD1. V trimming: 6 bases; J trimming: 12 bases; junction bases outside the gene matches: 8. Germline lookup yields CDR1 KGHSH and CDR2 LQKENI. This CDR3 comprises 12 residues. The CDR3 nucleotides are TGTGCCAGCTCGGACAGGGGGTCTCCTCCGTACTTC. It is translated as CASSDRGSPPYF.

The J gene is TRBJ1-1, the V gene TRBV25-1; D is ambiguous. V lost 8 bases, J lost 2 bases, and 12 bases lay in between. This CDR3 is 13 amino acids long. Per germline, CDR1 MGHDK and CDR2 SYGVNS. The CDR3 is CASSKDRNTEAFF. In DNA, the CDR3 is TGTGCCAGCTCTAAGGACCGAAACACTGAAGCTTTCTTT.

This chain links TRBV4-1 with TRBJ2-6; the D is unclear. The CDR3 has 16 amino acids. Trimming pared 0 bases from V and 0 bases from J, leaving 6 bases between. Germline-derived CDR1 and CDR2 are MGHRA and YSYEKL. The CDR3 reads CASSQDHSSGANVLTF. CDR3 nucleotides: TGCGCCAGCAGCCAAGATCACAGCTCTGGGGCCAACGTCCTGACTTTC.

CDR3 DNA: TGTGCCAGCAGTCTTGACACTTACACCGGGGAGCTGTTTTTT. Translation gives CASSLDTYTGELFF. The gene calls are TRBV6-6 and TRBJ2-2, with D hard to call. V was clipped by 5 bases and J by 3 bases, with 10 bases between them. Per the germline V gene, CDR1 is MNHNY and CDR2 is SVGAGI (reference sequence). This CDR3 spans 14 amino acids.

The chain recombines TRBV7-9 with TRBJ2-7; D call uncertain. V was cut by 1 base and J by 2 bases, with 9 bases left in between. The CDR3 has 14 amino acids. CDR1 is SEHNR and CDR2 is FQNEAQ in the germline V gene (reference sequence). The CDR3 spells CASSLELAAYEQYF. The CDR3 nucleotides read TGTGCCAGCAGCTTAGAGTTGGCGGCCTACGAGCAGTACTTC.